This T cell receptor beta chain was sequenced for a study of blood T cell repertoires in COVID-19. Study overall: Samples representing acute and convalescent COVID-19 were sourced from the United States, Italy and Spain.

Seattle researchers signed up patients amid active infection and tracked them longitudinally. The authors' processing: The authors estimated nucleated cell counts from reference gene primer amplification. Method: immunoSEQ multiplex PCR; TCRdb's copy keeps in-frame clones and lacks some. V, J and clone size are taken as reported in that table, and D and trimming were inferred from the DNA itself. The sample yields 150,000 to 200,000 clones, approximately 82% seen once. CDR1 and CDR2 from the germline V gene are SEHNR and FQNEAQ (reference sequence). This CDR3 comprises 14 residues. The ends were cut back, 5 bases at V and 8 bases at J, with 18 bases in the middle.

The chain uses TRBV7-9 and TRBJ1-2, with a possible D match to TRBD1 (5 bases). The TCR was taken from a woman aged 40 to 50 with COVID-19, enrolled during active disease. Sequencing was done on a sample of peripheral blood. CDR3 residues: CASSLGVISEGYTF. CDR3 nucleotides: TGTGCCAGCAGCCTAGGGGTCATAAGCGAGGGCTACACCTTC.